Presented here are 22 T cell receptor beta chains from one specimen sequenced in a study of T cell repertoires in aging, cancer and after chemotherapy. TCR beta rearrangements were amplified from peripheral blood genomic DNA. Multiplex touch-down PCR with TRB-A/B primers amplified rearranged V-D-J TRB sequences. TCRdb reprocessed the multiplex PCR reads with MiXCR, giving one entry per CDR3 protein. The sample yields roughly 9,300 distinct CDR3 sequences, around 44% seen once. Sequenced material: blood. The receptor source for this set is a human donor in good health.

The J gene is TRBJ2-3, the V gene TRBV20-1; no clear D gene. Germline loops: CDR1 DFQATT, CDR2 SNEGSKA (reference sequence). The germline V and J ends were trimmed by 6 bases and 0 bases, with 13 bases remaining between them. The CDR3 runs to 14 residues. The DNA of the CDR3 is TGCAGTGCCAGGACGCGCCGGAGCACAGATACGCAGTATTTT. Translating gives CSARTRRSTDTQYF.

V gene TRBV5-6 combines with J gene TRBJ1-5; 8 bases are a match to TRBD1. CDR3 length: 14 residues. Germline loops: CDR1 SGHDT, CDR2 YYEEEE. With 0 bases clipped from V and 5 bases from J, the junction kept 1 base outside the gene matches. CDR3 amino acids: CASSLAGGYQPQHF. The CDR3 DNA sequence: TGTGCCAGCAGCTTGGCAGGGGGCTATCAGCCCCAGCATTTT. Full variable domain (rest looked up from reference TRBV5-6 and TRBJ1-5): DAGVTQSPTHLIKTRGQQVTLRCSPKSGHDTVSWYQQALGQGPQFIFQYYEEEERQRGNFPDRFSGHQFPNYSSELNVNALLLGDSALYLCASSLAGGYQPQHFGDGTRLSIL.

The gene calls are TRBV6-7 and TRBJ2-5; D tentatively fits TRBD1 or TRBD2 (6 bases each). TRBV6-7 is filed as an ORF, its function uncertain. CDR3 length equals 18 residues. Between the trimmed V and J ends, which lost 0 bases and 4 bases, there was a span of 21 bases. The CDR3 DNA reads as TGTGCCAGCAGTTACTCCCAGGGGACACTAGCCAACCGAGAGACCCAGTACTTC. Translated, it gives CASSYSQGTLANRETQYF.

This chain uses TRBV12-3 or TRBV12-4 with TRBJ2-3, with 8 bases lining up with TRBD1. The CDR3 loop spans 15 amino acids. Trimming removed 6 bases from V and 2 bases from J; junction bases left unmatched: 7. CDR3 sequence (DNA): TGTGCCAGCAGCCCCGGACAGGGAAACACAGATACGCAGTATTTT. This translates into CASSPGQGNTDTQYF.

J is TRBJ1-2 and V is TRBV19, with TRBD1 identical over 10 bases. The CDR3 totals 17 residues. CDR1 is LNHDA and CDR2 is SQIVND in the germline V gene (reference sequence). Unmatched junction bases numbered 10, after V lost 4 bases and J lost 2 bases. The DNA of the CDR3 is TGTGCCAGTAGTAAATCCGGATTGGACAGGGGGAACTATGGCTACACCTTC. Its translation: CASSKSGLDRGNYGYTF.

The J gene is TRBJ2-5, the V gene TRBV6-5; D gene unclear. CDR1 and CDR2 from the germline V gene are MNHEY and SVGAGI. The V end lost 0 bases, the J end lost 2 bases, and 10 bases lay between the germline ends. The CDR3 runs to 15 residues. The CDR3 DNA sequence: TGTGCCAGCAGTTACTCTCAAGGAGATCAAGAGACCCAGTACTTC. It specifies CASSYSQGDQETQYF.

There are a few counts of this clonotype. The CDR3 sequence: CASRFTGGNQPQHF. DNA of the CDR3: TGTGCCAGCAGATTCACAGGTGGAAATCAGCCCCAGCATTTT. The V gene is TRBV12-3 or TRBV12-4, the J gene TRBJ1-5, with a possible D match to TRBD1 (5 bases). Trimming took off 6 bases at V and 4 bases at J, with 13 bases between the two ends. The CDR3 is 14 residues long.

This clonotype showed up just a few times. The genes are TRBV15 and TRBJ1-1; 7 bases map to TRBD1. Germline V gene lookup returns CDR1 LNHNV and CDR2 YYDKDF (reference sequence). Trimming cost V 1 base and J 5 bases; bases outside gene matches: 7. This CDR3 has 15 amino acids. In DNA form, the CDR3 reads TGTGCCACCAGCAGAGGAGGACAGGCGGGGACTGAAGCTTTCTTT. This encodes CATSRGGQAGTEAFF.

The chain uses TRBV6-4 and TRBJ1-6; no definite D call. The CDR3 totals 13 residues. V was cut by 2 bases and J by 6 bases, with 5 bases left in between. Germline V gene lookup returns CDR1 MRHNA and CDR2 SNTAGT. The CDR3, as DNA: TGTGCCAGCAGTGACGTTCGTAATTCACCCCTCCACTTT. Translated, it gives CASSDVRNSPLHF.

V gene TRBV7-9 combines with J gene TRBJ2-1, with TRBD1 identical over 9 bases. The ends lost 5 bases at V and 1 base at J; junction bases unmatched: 3. The CDR3 covers 15 residues. Germline assignment: CDR1 SEHNR and CDR2 FQNEAQ (reference sequence). Written as DNA, the CDR3 is TGTGCCAGCAGCCCGACAGGGGGATCCTACAATGAGCAGTTCTTC. Protein: CASSPTGGSYNEQFF.

V usage is TRBV29-1 and J usage is TRBJ1-1, with 10 positions matching TRBD1. This CDR3 is 14 amino acids long. From germline, CDR1 is SQVTM and CDR2 ANQGSEA. The junction had 8 bases not matched to a gene; V was cut back by 0 bases and J by 10 bases. CDR3: CSVEDRGQGRRAFF. The CDR3 DNA is TGCAGCGTTGAAGATCGGGGACAGGGGAGGCGAGCTTTCTTT. The full variable domain, rest sourced from reference TRBV29-1 and TRBJ1-1, is SAVISQKPSRDICQRGTSLTIQCQVDSQVTMMFWYRQQPGQSLTLIATANQGSEATYESGFVIDKFPISRPNLTFSTLTVSNMSPEDSSIYLCSVEDRGQGRRAFFGQGTRLTVV.

J is TRBJ1-4 and V is TRBV5-5; D is uncertain. Germline V gene data show CDR1 as SGHKS and CDR2 as YYEKEE (reference sequence). Trimming cost V 5 bases and J 6 bases, with 17 bases left between them. The CDR3 sequence is 15 residues long. The CDR3 reads CASSRIAREYEKLFF. The DNA for the CDR3 is TGTGCCAGCAGTCGTATTGCTAGGGAATATGAAAAACTGTTTTTT.

V and J are TRBV7-2 and TRBJ1-2, with D possibly TRBD1 on 5 matching bases. With 3 bases removed from V and 2 bases from J, the gap between germline ends came to 7 bases. CDR1 and CDR2 from the germline V gene are SGHTA and FQGNSA. The CDR3 is made up of 13 amino acids. The CDR3 DNA sequence: TGTGCCAGCAGCTTTGACAGAAACTATGGCTACACCTTC. It yields the protein CASSFDRNYGYTF.

This chain joins TRBV20-1 and TRBJ2-1; D may be TRBD1 (5 bases). The germline V and J ends were trimmed by 5 bases and 8 bases, with 19 bases remaining between them. This CDR3 contains 14 residues. CDR1 DFQATT and CDR2 SNEGSKA come from the germline V gene (reference sequence). The CDR3 reads CSAPPLQELHEQFF. CDR3 in DNA: TGCAGTGCTCCCCCTCTACAGGAACTCCATGAGCAGTTCTTC.

The DNA for the CDR3 is TGTGCCAGTAGTAGCGGACACAACACCGGGGAGCTGTTTTTT. It codes for CASSSGHNTGELFF. The chain has TRBV19 and TRBJ2-2, with D possibly matching TRBD1 (5 bases). This CDR3 has 14 amino acids. With 4 bases removed from V and 2 bases from J, the gap between germline ends came to 8 bases. Germline V gene data show CDR1 as LNHDA and CDR2 as SQIVND (reference sequence).

The CDR3 reads CSARVSGDYGYTF. In nucleotides, the CDR3 is TGCAGTGCTAGAGTTTCAGGGGACTATGGCTACACCTTC. J is TRBJ1-2 and V is TRBV20-1, with D tentatively TRBD1 (6 bases). The CDR3 sequence is 13 residues long. V was cut by 1 base and J by 3 bases, with 9 bases left in between. Germline CDR1 DFQATT, CDR2 SNEGSKA (reference sequence).

This clonotype was found a few times. V is TRBV6-5 and J is TRBJ2-3; TRBD2 aligns across 7 bases. The V gene's germline CDR1 is MNHEY and CDR2 SVGAGI. This CDR3 has 14 residues. Losses at the gene ends were 6 bases for V and 0 bases for J; bases not matched to a gene: 3. The CDR3 DNA follows: TGTGCCAGCAGCAGAGCGGGGAGCACAGATACGCAGTATTTT. Translated, it gives CASSRAGSTDTQYF.

This clonotype was counted a few times. The chain recombines TRBV6-1 with TRBJ1-2; weak D call: TRBD1 (6 bases). With 5 bases removed from V and 3 bases from J, the gap between germline ends came to 10 bases. Germline V CDR1 and CDR2: MNHNS, SASEGT. This CDR3 is built from 13 residues. Here the CDR3 DNA reads TGTGCCAGCAGTAAGGGGGGAGACTATGGCTACACCTTC. Amino acids: CASSKGGDYGYTF.

This clonotype appeared a few times. Germline is not matched at one junction end, which may reflect a read error. This rearrangement joins TRBV24-1 to TRBJ1-5; 8 bases agree with TRBD1. The V gene's germline CDR1 is KGHDR and CDR2 SFDVKD. The CDR3 contains 12 residues. In nucleotides, the CDR3 is TGTGCCACCAGTGATCCCTGGACAGGGCCGTTATTT. It is translated as CATSDPWTGPLF.

The chain employs TRBV7-9 and TRBJ1-3; TRBD1 matches 9 bases. Germline lookup yields CDR1 SEHNR and CDR2 FQNEAQ (reference sequence). The length of the CDR3 is 18 residues. After removal of 2 bases from V and 0 bases from J, the junction contained 8 bases not matched to a gene. The CDR3 region is CASSLSPGQGYSGNTIYF. CDR3 DNA sequence: TGTGCCAGCAGCTTATCACCGGGACAGGGTTACTCTGGAAACACCATATATTTT.

The genes are TRBV20-1 and TRBJ1-1, with a weak D call TRBD1 (5 bases). V was cut by 1 base and J by 0 bases, with 15 bases left in between. The CDR3 is 16 residues long. Germline CDR1 is DFQATT and CDR2 is SNEGSKA (reference sequence). This chain's CDR3 is CSARVGGELMNTEAFF. DNA for the CDR3: TGCAGTGCTAGAGTGGGGGGAGAGCTTATGAACACTGAAGCTTTCTTT.

This clonotype was observed a handful of times. V and J are TRBV12-3 or TRBV12-4 and TRBJ1-2; 7 nucleotides align to TRBD1. This CDR3 comprises 17 residues. In nucleotides, the CDR3 is TGTGCTAGTGGTTTGACAACGGAGGACAGGAATTACTATGGCTACACCTTC. Protein product: CASGLTTEDRNYYGYTF.